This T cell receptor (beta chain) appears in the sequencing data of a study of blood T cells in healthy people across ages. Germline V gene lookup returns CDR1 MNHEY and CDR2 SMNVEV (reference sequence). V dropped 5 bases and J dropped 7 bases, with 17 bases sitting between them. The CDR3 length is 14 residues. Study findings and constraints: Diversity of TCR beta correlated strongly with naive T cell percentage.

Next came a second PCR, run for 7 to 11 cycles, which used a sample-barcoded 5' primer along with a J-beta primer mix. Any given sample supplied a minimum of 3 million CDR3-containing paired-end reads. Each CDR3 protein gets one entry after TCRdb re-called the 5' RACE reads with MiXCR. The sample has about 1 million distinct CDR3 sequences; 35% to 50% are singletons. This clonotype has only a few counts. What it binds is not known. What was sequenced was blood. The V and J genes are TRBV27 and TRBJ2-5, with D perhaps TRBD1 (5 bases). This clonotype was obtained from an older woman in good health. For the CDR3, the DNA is TGTGCCAGCAGTCGGCAGGGTGGTTTGGGGACCCAGTACTTC. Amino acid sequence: CASSRQGGLGTQYF.